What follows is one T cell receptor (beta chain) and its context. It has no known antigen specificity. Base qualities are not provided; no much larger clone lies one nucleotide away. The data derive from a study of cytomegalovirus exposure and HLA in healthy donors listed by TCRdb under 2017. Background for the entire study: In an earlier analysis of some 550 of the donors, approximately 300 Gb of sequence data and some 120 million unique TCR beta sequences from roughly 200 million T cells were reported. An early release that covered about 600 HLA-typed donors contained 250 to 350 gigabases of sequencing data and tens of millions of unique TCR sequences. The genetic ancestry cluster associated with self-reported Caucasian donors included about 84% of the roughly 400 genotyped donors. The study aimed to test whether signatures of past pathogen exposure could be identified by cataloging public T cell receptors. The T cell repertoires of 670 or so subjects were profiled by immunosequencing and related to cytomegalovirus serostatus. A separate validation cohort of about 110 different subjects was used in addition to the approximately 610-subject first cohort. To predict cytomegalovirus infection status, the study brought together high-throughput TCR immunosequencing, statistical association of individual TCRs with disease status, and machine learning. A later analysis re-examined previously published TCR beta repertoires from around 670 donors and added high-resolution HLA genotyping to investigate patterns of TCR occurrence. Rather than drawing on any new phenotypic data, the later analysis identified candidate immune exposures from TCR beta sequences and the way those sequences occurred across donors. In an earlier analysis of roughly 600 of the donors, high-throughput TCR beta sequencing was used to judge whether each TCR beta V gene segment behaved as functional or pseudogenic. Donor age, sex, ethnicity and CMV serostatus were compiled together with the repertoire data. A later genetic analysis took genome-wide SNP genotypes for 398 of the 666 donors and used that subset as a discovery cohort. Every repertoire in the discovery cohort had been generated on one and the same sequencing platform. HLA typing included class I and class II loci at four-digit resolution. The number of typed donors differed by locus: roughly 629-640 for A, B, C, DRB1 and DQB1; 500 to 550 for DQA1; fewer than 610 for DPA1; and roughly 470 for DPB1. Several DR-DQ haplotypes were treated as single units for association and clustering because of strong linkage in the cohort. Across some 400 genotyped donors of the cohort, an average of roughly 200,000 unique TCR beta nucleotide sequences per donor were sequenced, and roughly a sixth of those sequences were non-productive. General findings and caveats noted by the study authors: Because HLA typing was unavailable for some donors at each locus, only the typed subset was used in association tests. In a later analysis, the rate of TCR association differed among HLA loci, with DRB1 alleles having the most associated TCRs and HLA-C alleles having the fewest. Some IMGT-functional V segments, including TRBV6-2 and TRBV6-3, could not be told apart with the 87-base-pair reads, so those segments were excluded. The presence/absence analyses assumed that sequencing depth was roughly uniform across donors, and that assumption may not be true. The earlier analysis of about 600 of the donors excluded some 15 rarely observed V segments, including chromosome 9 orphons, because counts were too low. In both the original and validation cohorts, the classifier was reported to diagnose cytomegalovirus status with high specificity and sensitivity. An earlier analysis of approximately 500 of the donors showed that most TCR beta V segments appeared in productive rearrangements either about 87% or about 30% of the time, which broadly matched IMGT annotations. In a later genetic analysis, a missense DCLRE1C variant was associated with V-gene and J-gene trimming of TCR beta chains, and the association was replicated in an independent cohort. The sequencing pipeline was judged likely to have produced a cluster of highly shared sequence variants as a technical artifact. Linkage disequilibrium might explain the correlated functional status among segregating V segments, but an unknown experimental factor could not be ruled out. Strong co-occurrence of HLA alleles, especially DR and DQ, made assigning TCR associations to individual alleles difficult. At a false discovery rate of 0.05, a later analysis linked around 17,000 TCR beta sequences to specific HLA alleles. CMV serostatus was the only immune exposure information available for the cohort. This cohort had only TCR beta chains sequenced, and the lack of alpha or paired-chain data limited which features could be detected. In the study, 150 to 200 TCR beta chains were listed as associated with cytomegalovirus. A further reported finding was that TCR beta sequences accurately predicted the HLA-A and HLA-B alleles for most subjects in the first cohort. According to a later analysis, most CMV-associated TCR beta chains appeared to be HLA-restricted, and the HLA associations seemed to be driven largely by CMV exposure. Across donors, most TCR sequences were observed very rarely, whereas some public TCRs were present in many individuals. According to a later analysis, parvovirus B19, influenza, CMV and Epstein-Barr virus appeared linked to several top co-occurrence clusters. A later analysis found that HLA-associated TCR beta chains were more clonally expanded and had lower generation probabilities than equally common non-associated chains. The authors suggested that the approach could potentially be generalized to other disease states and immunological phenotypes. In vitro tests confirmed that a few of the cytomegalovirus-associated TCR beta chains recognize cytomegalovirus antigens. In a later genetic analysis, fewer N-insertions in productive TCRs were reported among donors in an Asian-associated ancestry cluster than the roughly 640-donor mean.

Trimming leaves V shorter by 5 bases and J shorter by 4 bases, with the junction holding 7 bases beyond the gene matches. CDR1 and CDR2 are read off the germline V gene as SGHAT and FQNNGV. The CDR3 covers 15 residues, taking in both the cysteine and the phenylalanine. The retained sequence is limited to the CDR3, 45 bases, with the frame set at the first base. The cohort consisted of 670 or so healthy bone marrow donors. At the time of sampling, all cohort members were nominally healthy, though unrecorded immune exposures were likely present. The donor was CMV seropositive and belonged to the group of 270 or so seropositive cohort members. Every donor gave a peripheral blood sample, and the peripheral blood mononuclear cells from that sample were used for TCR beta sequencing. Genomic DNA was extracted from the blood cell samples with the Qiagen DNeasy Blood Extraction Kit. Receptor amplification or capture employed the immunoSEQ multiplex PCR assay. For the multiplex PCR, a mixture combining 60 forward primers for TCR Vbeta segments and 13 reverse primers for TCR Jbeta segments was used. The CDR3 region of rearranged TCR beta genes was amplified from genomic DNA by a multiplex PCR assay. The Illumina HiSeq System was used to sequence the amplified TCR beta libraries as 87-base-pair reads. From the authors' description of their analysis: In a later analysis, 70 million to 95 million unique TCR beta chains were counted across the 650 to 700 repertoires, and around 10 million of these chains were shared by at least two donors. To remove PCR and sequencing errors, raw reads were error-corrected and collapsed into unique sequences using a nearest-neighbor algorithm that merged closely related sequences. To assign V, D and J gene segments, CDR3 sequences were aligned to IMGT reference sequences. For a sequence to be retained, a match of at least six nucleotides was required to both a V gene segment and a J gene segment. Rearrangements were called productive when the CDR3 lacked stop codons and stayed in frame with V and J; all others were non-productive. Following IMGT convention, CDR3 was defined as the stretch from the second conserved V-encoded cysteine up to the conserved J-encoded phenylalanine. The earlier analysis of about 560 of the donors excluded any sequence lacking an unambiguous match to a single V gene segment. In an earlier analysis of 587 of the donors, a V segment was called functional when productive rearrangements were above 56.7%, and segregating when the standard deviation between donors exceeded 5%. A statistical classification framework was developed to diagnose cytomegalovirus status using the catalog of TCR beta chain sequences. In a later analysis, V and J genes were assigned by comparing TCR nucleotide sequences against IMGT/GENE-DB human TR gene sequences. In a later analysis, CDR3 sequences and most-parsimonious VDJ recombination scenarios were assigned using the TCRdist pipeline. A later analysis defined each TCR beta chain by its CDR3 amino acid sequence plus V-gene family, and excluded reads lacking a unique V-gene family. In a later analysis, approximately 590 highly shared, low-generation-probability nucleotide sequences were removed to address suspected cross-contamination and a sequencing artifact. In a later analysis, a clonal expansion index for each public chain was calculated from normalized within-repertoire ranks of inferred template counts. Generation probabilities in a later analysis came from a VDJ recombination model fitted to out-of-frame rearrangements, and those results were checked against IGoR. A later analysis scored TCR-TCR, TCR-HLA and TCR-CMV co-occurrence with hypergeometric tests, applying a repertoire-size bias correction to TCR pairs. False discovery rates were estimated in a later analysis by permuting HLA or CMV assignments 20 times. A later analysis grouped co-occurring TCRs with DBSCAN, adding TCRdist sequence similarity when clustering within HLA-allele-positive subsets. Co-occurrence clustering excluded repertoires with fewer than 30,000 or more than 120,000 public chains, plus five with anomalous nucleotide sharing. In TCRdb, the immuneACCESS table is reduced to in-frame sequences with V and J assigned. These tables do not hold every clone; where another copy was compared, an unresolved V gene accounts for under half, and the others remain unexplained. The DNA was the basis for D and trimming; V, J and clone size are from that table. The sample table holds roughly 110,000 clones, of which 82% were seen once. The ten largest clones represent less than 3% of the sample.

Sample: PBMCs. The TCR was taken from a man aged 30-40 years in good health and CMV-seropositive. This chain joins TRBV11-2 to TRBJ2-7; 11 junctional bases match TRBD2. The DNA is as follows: TGTGCCAGCAGCCAGACTAGCGGGGAACTGTACGAGCAGTACTTC. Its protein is CASSQTSGELYEQYF.